A selection of T cell receptor beta chains follows, all from one sample in a study of blood T cell repertoires in COVID-19. Profiled with immunoSEQ multiplex PCR; TCRdb holds only in-frame clones, not every one. The sample yields over 200,000 clones, around 90% seen once. The sample taken for sequencing was PBMCs or T cells enriched from blood (not recorded which). These receptors all stem from a man aged 30 to 45 who had been exposed to COVID-19. The CDR3 runs from the conserved cysteine through the conserved F or W. D genes are given only for firm matches. Rows may omit the clone size; those that give it use once, few, many or a size class.

V gene,clone size,D gene,J gene,CDR3 protein,CDR3 DNA
TRBV27,NA,NA,TRBJ1-1,CASSMTGTEAFF,TGTGCCAGCAGTATGACGGGCACTGAAGCTTTCTTT
TRBV6-5,many,NA,TRBJ1-1,CATVAPRGDTEAFF,TGTGCCACCGTTGCGCCTCGGGGGGACACTGAAGCTTTCTTT
TRBV5-1,NA,TRBD2,TRBJ2-7,CASSLEAGLAGSGEQYF,TGCGCCAGCAGCTTGGAGGCAGGACTAGCGGGGAGTGGCGAGCAGTACTTC
TRBV11-2,NA,NA,TRBJ2-1,CASSLGENWASNEQFF,TGTGCCAGCAGCTTAGGGGAGAATTGGGCTAGCAATGAGCAGTTCTTC
TRBV5-1,NA,TRBD2,TRBJ2-3,CASSLVAGGPVDTQYF,TGCGCCAGCAGCTTAGTAGCGGGGGGACCAGTAGATACGCAGTATTTT
TRBV11-2,NA,TRBD2,TRBJ2-1,CASSSHPSGVANEQFF,TGTGCCAGCAGCTCACATCCTAGCGGGGTGGCAAATGAGCAGTTCTTC
TRBV28,NA,TRBD1,TRBJ2-3,CASSLKRDSNTDTQYF,TGTGCCAGCAGCCTAAAACGGGACAGCAACACAGATACGCAGTATTTT
TRBV6-5,once,NA,TRBJ1-6,CASRDSNSPLHF,TGTGCCAGCAGGGACTCGAATTCACCCCTCCACTTT
TRBV14,NA,NA,TRBJ2-2,CASSQGGGTGELFF,TGTGCCAGCAGCCAAGGTGGCGGCACCGGGGAGCTGTTTTTT
TRBV14,NA,TRBD2,TRBJ2-1,CASSQGWRPRGAPLRYNEQFF,TGTGCCAGCAGCCAGGGCTGGAGGCCGCGGGGGGCCCCCCTGAGGTACAATGAGCAGTTCTTC
TRBV2,once,TRBD2,TRBJ2-2,CASSGDSGVNGELFF,TGTGCCAGCAGTGGTGATAGCGGGGTTAACGGGGAGCTGTTTTTT
TRBV3-1/TRBV3-2,NA,NA,TRBJ1-5,CASSQSQGSAQHF,TGTGCCAGCAGCCAAAGTCAGGGTTCGGCCCAGCATTTT
TRBV21-1,NA,NA,TRBJ2-5,CASSKQQNGNRAGQETQYF,TGTGCCAGCAGCAAACAGCAAAACGGGAACAGGGCAGGACAAGAGACCCAGTACTTC
TRBV5-4,NA,NA,TRBJ2-2,CASSLGPGTGELFF,TGTGCCAGCAGCTTGGGTCCGGGAACCGGGGAGCTGTTTTTT
TRBV4-1,once,TRBD2,TRBJ2-7,CASSQAGLAGGYEQYF,TGCGCCAGCAGCCAAGCAGGACTAGCGGGGGGCTACGAGCAGTACTTC
TRBV2,once,TRBD1,TRBJ1-2,CASSERETGRAPYGYTF,TGTGCCAGCAGTGAACGAGAGACAGGGCGAGCCCCCTATGGCTACACCTTC
TRBV5-1,once,NA,TRBJ2-3,CASSSINAPPGDTQYF,TGCGCCAGCAGCTCTATAAACGCACCCCCCGGGGATACGCAGTATTTT
TRBV19,NA,NA,TRBJ1-2,CASSRTDSRGGYTF,TGTGCCAGTAGCCGAACCGATTCACGAGGTGGCTACACCTTC